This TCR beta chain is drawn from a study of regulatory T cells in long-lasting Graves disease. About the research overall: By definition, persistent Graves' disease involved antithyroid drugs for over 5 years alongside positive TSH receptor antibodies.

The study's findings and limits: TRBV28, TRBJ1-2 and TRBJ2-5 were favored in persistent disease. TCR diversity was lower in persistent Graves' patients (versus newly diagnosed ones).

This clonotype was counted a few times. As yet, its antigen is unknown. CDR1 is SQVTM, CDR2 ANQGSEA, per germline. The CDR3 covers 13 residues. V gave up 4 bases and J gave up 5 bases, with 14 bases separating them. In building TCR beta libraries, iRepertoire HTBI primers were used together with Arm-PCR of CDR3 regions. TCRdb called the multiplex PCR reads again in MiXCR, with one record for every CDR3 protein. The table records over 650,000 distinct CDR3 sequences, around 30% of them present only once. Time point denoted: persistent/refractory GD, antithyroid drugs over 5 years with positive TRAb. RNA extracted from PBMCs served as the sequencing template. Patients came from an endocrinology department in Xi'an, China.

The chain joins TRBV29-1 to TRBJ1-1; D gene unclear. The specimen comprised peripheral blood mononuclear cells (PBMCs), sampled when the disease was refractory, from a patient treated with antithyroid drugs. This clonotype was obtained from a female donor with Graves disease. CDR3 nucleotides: TGCAGCGTTGTGCCAAAGATGGGGACTGAAGCTTTCTTT. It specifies CSVVPKMGTEAFF.